This is a list of T cell receptor beta chains from one sample in a study of monozygotic twins with inflammatory bowel disease. TCRdb processed the 5' RACE reads again and assigns one entry to each CDR3 protein, with no DNA. This table lists about 160,000 distinct CDR3 sequences. Sequencing input: blood. All receptors come from a human donor with ulcerative colitis or Crohn's disease, or a healthy co-twin of an affected twin (not recorded which). Each CDR3 is given with its conserved first and last residue.

v_call: TRBV24-1
j_call: TRBJ2-3
cdr3_aa: CATSGGTSGATDTQYF

v_call: TRBV15
j_call: TRBJ1-5
cdr3_aa: CATGVQGRNQPQHF

v_call: TRBV5-1
j_call: TRBJ2-1
cdr3_aa: CASRAGTYSYNEQFF

v_call: TRBV9
j_call: TRBJ2-7
cdr3_aa: CASSPTLGSNEQYF

v_call: TRBV7-3
j_call: TRBJ2-1
cdr3_aa: CASSDTTSGRNQFF

v_call: TRBV10-3
j_call: TRBJ2-1
cdr3_aa: CAISATGTAKYNEQFF

v_call: TRBV9
j_call: TRBJ2-2
cdr3_aa: CASSVGLGGNTGELFF

v_call: TRBV4-1
j_call: TRBJ2-7
cdr3_aa: CASSQDLTGGAVGYEQYF

v_call: TRBV28
j_call: TRBJ2-7
cdr3_aa: CASSLRQTYEQYF

v_call: TRBV7-2
j_call: TRBJ2-2
cdr3_aa: CASSLGGLAYGELFF

v_call: TRBV18
j_call: TRBJ2-1
cdr3_aa: CASLAGGRNEQFF

v_call: TRBV7-2
j_call: TRBJ2-5
cdr3_aa: CASSQGTEETQYF

v_call: TRBV12-3/TRBV12-4
j_call: TRBJ1-6
cdr3_aa: CASSGTGNSPLHF

v_call: TRBV4-2
j_call: TRBJ1-5
cdr3_aa: CASSQAQGWGNQPQHF

v_call: TRBV7-2
j_call: TRBJ2-7
cdr3_aa: CASSAFGGNTYEQYF

v_call: TRBV5-1
j_call: TRBJ2-1
cdr3_aa: CASSPIQGSYNEQFF

v_call: TRBV20-1
j_call: TRBJ2-3
cdr3_aa: CSARTSGTSTDTQYF

v_call: TRBV29-1
j_call: TRBJ2-5
cdr3_aa: CSLGTFETQYF

v_call: TRBV29-1
j_call: TRBJ2-7
cdr3_aa: CSVEGGLAGSYEQYF

v_call: TRBV18
j_call: TRBJ2-2
cdr3_aa: CASSPLTGATGELFF

v_call: TRBV7-7
j_call: TRBJ2-2
cdr3_aa: CASSGGTANTGELFF

v_call: TRBV28
j_call: TRBJ2-7
cdr3_aa: CATLDRLIREQYF

v_call: TRBV25-1
j_call: TRBJ2-3
cdr3_aa: CASRTSGRPDTQYF

v_call: TRBV12-3/TRBV12-4
j_call: TRBJ2-3
cdr3_aa: CASSLTGEDTQYF

v_call: TRBV5-1
j_call: TRBJ2-3
cdr3_aa: CASSWGRRPSGSTDTQYF

v_call: TRBV19
j_call: TRBJ1-1
cdr3_aa: CASSRQGRGTEAFF

v_call: TRBV7-9
j_call: TRBJ1-1
cdr3_aa: CASNRGVEVTEAFF

v_call: TRBV5-1
j_call: TRBJ2-1
cdr3_aa: CASNTGTPNEQFF

v_call: TRBV5-1
j_call: TRBJ1-5
cdr3_aa: CASSPGEIGQPQHF

v_call: TRBV4-3
j_call: TRBJ2-1
cdr3_aa: CASSTSTSGFYNEQFF

v_call: TRBV20-1
j_call: TRBJ2-1
cdr3_aa: CSATSGRSNEQFF

v_call: TRBV15
j_call: TRBJ1-1
cdr3_aa: CATSRDRTVTEAFF

v_call: TRBV6-5
j_call: TRBJ2-4
cdr3_aa: CASSYPGGGKNIQYF

v_call: TRBV24-1
j_call: TRBJ2-1
cdr3_aa: CATSDTPDRKAEQFF

v_call: TRBV27
j_call: TRBJ2-7
cdr3_aa: CASSLTRVANEQYF

v_call: TRBV28
j_call: TRBJ2-1
cdr3_aa: CASSPGGTSSYNEQFF

v_call: TRBV15
j_call: TRBJ2-1
cdr3_aa: CATSRGDRALENEQFF

v_call: TRBV5-1
j_call: TRBJ2-3
cdr3_aa: CASSLSLITDTQYF

v_call: TRBV2
j_call: TRBJ1-5
cdr3_aa: CASTITGGGGNQPQHF

v_call: TRBV5-5
j_call: TRBJ2-2
cdr3_aa: CASSPESRTGELFF

v_call: TRBV5-1
j_call: TRBJ2-3
cdr3_aa: CAIPHRFATQYF

v_call: TRBV5-6
j_call: TRBJ2-7
cdr3_aa: CASRVLAGQGEDEQYF